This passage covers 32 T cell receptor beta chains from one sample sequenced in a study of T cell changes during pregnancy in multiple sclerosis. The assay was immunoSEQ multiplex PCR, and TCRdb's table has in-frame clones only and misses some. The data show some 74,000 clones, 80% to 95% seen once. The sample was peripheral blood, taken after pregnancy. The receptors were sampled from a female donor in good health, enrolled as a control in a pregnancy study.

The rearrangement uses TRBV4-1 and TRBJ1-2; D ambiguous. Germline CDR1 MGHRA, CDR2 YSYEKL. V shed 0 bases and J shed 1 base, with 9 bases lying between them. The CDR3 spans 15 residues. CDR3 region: CASSQDPVRNYGYTF. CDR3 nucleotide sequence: TGCGCCAGCAGCCAAGATCCCGTGCGTAACTATGGCTACACCTTC.

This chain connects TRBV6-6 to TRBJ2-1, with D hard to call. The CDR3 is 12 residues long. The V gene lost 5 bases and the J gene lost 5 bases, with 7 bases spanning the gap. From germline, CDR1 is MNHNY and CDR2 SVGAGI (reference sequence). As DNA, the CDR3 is TGTGCCAGCAGTACGGGTCACAATGAGCAGTTCTTC. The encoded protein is CASSTGHNEQFF.

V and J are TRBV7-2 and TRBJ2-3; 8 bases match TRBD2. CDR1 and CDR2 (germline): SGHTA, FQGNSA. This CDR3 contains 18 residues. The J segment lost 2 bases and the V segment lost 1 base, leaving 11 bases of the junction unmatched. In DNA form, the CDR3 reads TGTGCCAGCAGCTTAGTCCCAGCGGGGGCCACAAACACAGATACGCAGTATTTT. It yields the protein CASSLVPAGATNTDTQYF.

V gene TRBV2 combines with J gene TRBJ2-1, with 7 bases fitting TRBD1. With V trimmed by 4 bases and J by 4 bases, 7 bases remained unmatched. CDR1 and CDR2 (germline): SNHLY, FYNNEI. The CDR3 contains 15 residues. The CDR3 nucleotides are TGTGCCAGCAGTGTTTTAGGGGGCTATTACAATGAGCAGTTCTTC. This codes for CASSVLGGYYNEQFF.

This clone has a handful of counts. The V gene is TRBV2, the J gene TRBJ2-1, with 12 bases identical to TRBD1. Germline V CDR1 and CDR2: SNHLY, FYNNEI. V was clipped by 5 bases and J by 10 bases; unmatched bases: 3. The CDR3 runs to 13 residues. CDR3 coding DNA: TGTGCCAGCAGTACGGGACAGGGGGCAGAGCAGTTCTTC. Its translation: CASSTGQGAEQFF.

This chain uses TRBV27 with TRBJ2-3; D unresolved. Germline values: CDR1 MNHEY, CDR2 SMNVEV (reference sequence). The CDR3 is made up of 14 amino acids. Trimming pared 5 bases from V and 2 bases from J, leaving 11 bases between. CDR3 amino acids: CASSESQNTDTQYF. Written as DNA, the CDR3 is TGTGCCAGCAGTGAATCACAGAACACAGATACGCAGTATTTT.

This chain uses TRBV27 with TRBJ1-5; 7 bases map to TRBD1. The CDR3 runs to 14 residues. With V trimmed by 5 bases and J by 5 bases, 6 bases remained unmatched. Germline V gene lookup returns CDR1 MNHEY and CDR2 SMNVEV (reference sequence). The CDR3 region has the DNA TGTGCCAGCAGTGTGGGACAGTCGTATCAGCCCCAGCATTTT. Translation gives CASSVGQSYQPQHF.

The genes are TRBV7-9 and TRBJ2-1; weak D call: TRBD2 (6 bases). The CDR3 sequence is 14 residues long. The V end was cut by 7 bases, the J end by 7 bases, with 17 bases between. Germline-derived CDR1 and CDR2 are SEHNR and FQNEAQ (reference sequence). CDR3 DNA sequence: TGTGCCAGCACCCCGGGAGAGGGAGAGAATGAGCAGTTCTTC. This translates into CASTPGEGENEQFF.

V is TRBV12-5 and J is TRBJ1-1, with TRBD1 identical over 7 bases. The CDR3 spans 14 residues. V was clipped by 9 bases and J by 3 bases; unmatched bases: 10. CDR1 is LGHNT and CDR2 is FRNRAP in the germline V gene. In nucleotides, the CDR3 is TGTGCTAGCGCCCACCGACAGGGAGACACTGAAGCTTTCTTT. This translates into CASAHRQGDTEAFF. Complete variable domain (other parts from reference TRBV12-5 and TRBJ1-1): DARVTQTPRHKVTEMGQEVTMRCQPILGHNTVFWYRQTMMQGLELLAYFRNRAPLDDSGMPKDRFSAEMPDATLATLKIQPSEPRDSAVYFCASAHRQGDTEAFFGQGTRLTVV.

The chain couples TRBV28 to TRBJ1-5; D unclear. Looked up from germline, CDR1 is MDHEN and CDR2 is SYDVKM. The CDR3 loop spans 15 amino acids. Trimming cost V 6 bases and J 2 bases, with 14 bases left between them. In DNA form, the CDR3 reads TGTGCCAGCAGAACTGGTAGGAGGGGCAATCAGCCCCAGCATTTT. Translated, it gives CASRTGRRGNQPQHF.

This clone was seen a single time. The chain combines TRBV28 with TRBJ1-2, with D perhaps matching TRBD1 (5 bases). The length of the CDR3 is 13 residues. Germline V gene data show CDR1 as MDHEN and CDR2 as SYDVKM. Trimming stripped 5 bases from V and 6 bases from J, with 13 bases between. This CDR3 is CASSGPGGDGYTF. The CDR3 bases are TGTGCCAGCAGTGGTCCGGGAGGGGATGGCTACACCTTC.

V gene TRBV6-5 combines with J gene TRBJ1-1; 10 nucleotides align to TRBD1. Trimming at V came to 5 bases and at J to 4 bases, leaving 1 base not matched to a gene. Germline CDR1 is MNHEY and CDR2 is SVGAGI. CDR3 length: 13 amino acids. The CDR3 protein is CASSRQGATEAFF. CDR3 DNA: TGTGCCAGCAGTAGACAGGGGGCCACTGAAGCTTTCTTT.

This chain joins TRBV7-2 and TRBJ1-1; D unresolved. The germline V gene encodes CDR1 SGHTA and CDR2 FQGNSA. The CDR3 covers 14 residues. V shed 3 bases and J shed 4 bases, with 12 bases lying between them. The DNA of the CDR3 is TGTGCCAGCAGCTTTGCAAACAGTGGCACTGAAGCTTTCTTT. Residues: CASSFANSGTEAFF.

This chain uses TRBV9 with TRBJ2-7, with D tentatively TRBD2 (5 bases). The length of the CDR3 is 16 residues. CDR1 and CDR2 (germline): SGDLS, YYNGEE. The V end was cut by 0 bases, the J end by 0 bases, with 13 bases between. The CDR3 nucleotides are TGTGCCAGCAGCGTAGGGGCGGGCGCACTCTCCTACGAGCAGTACTTC. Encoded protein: CASSVGAGALSYEQYF.

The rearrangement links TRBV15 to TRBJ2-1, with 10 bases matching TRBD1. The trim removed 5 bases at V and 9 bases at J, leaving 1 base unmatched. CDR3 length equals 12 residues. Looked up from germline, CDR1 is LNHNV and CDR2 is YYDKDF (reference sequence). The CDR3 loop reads CATSRDRGEQFF. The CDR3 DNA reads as TGTGCCACCAGCCGGGACAGGGGTGAGCAGTTCTTC.

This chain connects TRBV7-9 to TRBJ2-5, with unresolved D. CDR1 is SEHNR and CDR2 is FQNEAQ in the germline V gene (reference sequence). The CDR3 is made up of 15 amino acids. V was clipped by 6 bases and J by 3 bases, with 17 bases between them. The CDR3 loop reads CASRYFRDSEETQYF. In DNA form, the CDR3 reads TGTGCCAGCAGGTACTTCAGAGACTCAGAAGAGACCCAGTACTTC.

CDR3 residues: CASSRRENTEAFF. The CDR3 region has the DNA TGTGCCAGTAGTAGACGGGAAAACACTGAAGCTTTCTTT. The chain is built from TRBV19 and TRBJ1-1, with unresolved D. V lost 4 bases and J lost 2, with 8 bases in between. The CDR3 consists of 13 residues. Germline-derived CDR1 and CDR2 are LNHDA and SQIVND (reference sequence). Full variable domain (outside the CDR3, taken from reference TRBV19 and TRBJ1-1): DGGITQSPKYLFRKEGQNVTLSCEQNLNHDAMYWYRQDPGQGLRLIYYSQIVNDFQKGDIAEGYSVSREKKESFPLTVTSAQKNPTAFYLCASSRRENTEAFFGQGTRLTVV.

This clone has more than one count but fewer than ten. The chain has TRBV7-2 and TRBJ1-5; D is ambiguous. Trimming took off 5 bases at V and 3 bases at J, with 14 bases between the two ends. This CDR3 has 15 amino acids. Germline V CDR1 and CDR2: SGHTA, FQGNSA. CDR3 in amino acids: CASSPDGVPNQPQHF. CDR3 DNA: TGTGCCAGCAGCCCAGACGGGGTACCCAATCAGCCCCAGCATTTT.

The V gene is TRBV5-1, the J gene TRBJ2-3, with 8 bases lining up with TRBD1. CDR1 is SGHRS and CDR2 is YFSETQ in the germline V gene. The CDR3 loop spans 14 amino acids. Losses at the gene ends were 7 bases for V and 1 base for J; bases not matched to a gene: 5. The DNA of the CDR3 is TGCGCCAGCCGGACAGGGAGTGGCACAGATACGCAGTATTTT. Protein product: CASRTGSGTDTQYF.

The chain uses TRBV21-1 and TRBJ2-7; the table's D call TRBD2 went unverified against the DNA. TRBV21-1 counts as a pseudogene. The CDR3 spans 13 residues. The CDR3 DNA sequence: TGTGCCAGCAGCAATTGGCCCCTAGGAGAGCAGTACTTC. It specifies CASSNWPLGEQYF.

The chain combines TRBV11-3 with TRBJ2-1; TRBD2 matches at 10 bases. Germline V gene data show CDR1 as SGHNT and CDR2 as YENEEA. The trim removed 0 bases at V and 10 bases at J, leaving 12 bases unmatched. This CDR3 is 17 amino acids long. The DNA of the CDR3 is TGTGCCAGCAGCTTAGATTCAGGGCTAGCGGGAGAGCGGGAGCAGTTCTTC. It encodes CASSLDSGLAGEREQFF.

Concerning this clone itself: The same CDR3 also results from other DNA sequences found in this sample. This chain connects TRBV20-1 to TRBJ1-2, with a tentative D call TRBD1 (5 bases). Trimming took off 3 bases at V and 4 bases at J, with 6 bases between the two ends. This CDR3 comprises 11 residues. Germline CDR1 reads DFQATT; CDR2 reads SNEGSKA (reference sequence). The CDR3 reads CSASTGYGYTF. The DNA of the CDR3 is TGCAGTGCTAGCACAGGCTATGGCTACACCTTC.

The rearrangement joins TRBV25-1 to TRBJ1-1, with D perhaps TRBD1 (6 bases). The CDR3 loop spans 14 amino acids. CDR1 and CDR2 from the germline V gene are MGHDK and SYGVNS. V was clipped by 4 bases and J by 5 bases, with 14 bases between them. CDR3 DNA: TGTGCCAGCAGTGCAACAGGGCTCGGGACTGAAGCTTTCTTT. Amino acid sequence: CASSATGLGTEAFF.

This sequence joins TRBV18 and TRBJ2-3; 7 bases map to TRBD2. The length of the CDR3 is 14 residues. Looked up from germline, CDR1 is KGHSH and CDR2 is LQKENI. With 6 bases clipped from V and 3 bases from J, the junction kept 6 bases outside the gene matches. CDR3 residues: CASSRGSSTDTQYF. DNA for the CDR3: TGTGCCAGCTCGCGCGGGAGTAGTACAGATACGCAGTATTTT. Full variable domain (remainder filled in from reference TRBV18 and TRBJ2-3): NAGVMQNPRHLVRRRGQEARLRCSPMKGHSHVYWYRQLPEEGLKFMVYLQKENIIDESGMPKERFSAEFPKEGPSILRIQQVVRGDSAAYFCASSRGSSTDTQYFGPGTRLTVL.

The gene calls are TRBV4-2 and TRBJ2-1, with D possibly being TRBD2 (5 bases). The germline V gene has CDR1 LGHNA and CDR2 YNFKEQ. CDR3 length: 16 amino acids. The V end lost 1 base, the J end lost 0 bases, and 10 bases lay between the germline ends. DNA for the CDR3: TGTGCCAGCAGCCAAGGGCGGGTGAGCTCCTACAATGAGCAGTTCTTC. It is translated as CASSQGRVSSYNEQFF.

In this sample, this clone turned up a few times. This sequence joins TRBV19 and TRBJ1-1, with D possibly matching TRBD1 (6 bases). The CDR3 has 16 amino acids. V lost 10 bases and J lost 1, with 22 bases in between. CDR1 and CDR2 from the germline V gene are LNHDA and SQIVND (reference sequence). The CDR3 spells CATSTSGQGRNTEAFF. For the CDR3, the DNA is TGTGCCACATCTACGTCTGGTCAGGGGAGGAACACTGAAGCTTTCTTT.

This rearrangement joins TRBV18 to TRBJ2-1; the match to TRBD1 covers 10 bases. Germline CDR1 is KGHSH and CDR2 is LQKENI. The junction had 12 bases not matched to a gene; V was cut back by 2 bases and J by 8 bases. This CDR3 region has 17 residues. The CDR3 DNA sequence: TGTGCCAGCTCACCAAAGATTGACAGGGGGCGAGGAGATGAGCAGTTCTTC. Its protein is CASSPKIDRGRGDEQFF.

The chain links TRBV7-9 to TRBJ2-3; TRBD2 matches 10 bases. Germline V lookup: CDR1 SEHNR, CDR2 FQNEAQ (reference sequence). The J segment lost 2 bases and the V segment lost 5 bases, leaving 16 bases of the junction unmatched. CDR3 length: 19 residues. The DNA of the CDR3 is TGTGCCAGCAGCCCAGTAACCGGGACTAGCGCGTTGATCACAGATACGCAGTATTTT. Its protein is CASSPVTGTSALITDTQYF. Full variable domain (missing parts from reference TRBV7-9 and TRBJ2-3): DTGVSQNPRHKITKRGQNVTFRCDPISEHNRLYWYRQTLGQGPEFLTYFQNEAQLEKSRLLSDRFSAERPKGSFSTLEIQRTEQGDSAMYLCASSPVTGTSALITDTQYFGPGTRLTVL.

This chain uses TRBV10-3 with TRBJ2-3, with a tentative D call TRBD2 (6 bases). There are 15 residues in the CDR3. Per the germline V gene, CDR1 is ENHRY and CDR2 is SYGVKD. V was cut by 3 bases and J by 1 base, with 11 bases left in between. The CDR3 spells CAISERASGTDTQYF. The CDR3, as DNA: TGTGCCATCAGTGAACGGGCTAGCGGCACAGATACGCAGTATTTT.

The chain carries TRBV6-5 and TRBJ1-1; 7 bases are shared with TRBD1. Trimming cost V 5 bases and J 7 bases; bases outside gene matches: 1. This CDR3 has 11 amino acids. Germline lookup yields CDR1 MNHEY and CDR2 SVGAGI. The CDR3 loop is CASSQGVEAFF. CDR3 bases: TGTGCCAGCAGTCAGGGGGTTGAAGCTTTCTTT.

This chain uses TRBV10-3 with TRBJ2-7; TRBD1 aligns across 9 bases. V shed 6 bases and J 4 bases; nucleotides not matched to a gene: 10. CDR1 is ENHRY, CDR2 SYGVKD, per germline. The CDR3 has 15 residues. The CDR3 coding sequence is TGTGCCATCAGGCCCGGGACAGGGTTAAATTACGAGCAGTACTTC. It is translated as CAIRPGTGLNYEQYF.

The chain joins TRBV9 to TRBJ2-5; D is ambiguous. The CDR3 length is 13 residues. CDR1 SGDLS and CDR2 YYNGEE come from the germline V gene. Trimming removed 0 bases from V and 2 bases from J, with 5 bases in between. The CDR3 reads CASSVDTQETQYF. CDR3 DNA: TGTGCCAGCAGCGTAGACACGCAAGAGACCCAGTACTTC.